The rows below give T cell receptor beta chains drawn from one sample of a study of blood T cell repertoires in COVID-19. TCRdb's copy holds only in-frame clones and misses some; the assay was immunoSEQ multiplex PCR. This sample carries around 100,000 clones, approximately 88% of them seen once, and the ten largest clones take 5.1%. Sample: peripheral blood. The receptors were gathered from a human donor in a cohort sampled during active COVID-19. Both conserved end residues are part of each CDR3. Each record gives: J gene, D gene, clone size, V gene, CDR3 length, CDR3 DNA, CDR3 protein. The D gene is left open where the match is weak. Expanded clones get a size class; other rows say once, few or many, or leave the size out.

j_call: TRBJ1-4
d_call: -
clone_size: -
v_call: TRBV4-2
cdr3_length: 14
cdr3_nt: TGTGCCAGCAGCCAAGCCTTGCGGGATGAAAAACTGTTTTTT
cdr3_aa: CASSQALRDEKLFF

j_call: TRBJ2-1
d_call: -
clone_size: -
v_call: TRBV18
cdr3_length: 16
cdr3_nt: TGTGCCAGCTCACCAATATCGGGTATGATCCCACCAGAGCAGTTCTTC
cdr3_aa: CASSPISGMIPPEQFF

j_call: TRBJ1-2
d_call: -
clone_size: -
v_call: TRBV5-6
cdr3_length: 14
cdr3_nt: TGTGCCAGCAGCTTGGTAGGACAGAGTTATGGCTACACCTTC
cdr3_aa: CASSLVGQSYGYTF

j_call: TRBJ2-5
d_call: TRBD1
clone_size: -
v_call: TRBV10-3
cdr3_length: 17
cdr3_nt: TGTGCCATCAGTGGCACGTCCGGACAGGGACCCCTAGAGACCCAGTACTTC
cdr3_aa: CAISGTSGQGPLETQYF

j_call: TRBJ1-2
d_call: TRBD1
clone_size: once
v_call: TRBV7-9
cdr3_length: 13
cdr3_nt: TGTGCCAGCCGACCGACAGGGGGCGGGGGCTACACCTTC
cdr3_aa: CASRPTGGGGYTF

j_call: TRBJ2-1
d_call: -
clone_size: -
v_call: TRBV11-2
cdr3_length: 16
cdr3_nt: TGTGCCAGCAGCTTAGATCGTTACTTCCTGAACAATGAGCAGTTCTTC
cdr3_aa: CASSLDRYFLNNEQFF

j_call: TRBJ1-6
d_call: -
clone_size: once
v_call: TRBV5-1
cdr3_length: 15
cdr3_nt: TGCGCCAGCAGCTTGGACAGGGCTGGCAATTCACCCCTCCACTTT
cdr3_aa: CASSLDRAGNSPLHF

j_call: TRBJ2-2
d_call: -
clone_size: -
v_call: TRBV19
cdr3_length: 13
cdr3_nt: TGTGCCAGTAGTACCCTCAGAGGCGGGGAGCTGTTTTTT
cdr3_aa: CASSTLRGGELFF

j_call: TRBJ2-1
d_call: TRBD1
clone_size: -
v_call: TRBV29-1
cdr3_length: 14
cdr3_nt: TGCAGCGCCCCGGACAGGGGAACCGTTCAAGAGCAGTTCTTC
cdr3_aa: CSAPDRGTVQEQFF

j_call: TRBJ2-3
d_call: -
clone_size: once
v_call: TRBV19
cdr3_length: 18
cdr3_nt: TGTGCCAGTAGACCCCAAAACTTCTTCGCCATCCGGGCAGATACGCAGTATTTT
cdr3_aa: CASRPQNFFAIRADTQYF

j_call: TRBJ2-3
d_call: -
clone_size: -
v_call: TRBV6-5
cdr3_length: 16
cdr3_nt: TGTGCCAGCAGTTACGGGGGGACAGCAAGCACAGATACGCAGTATTTT
cdr3_aa: CASSYGGTASTDTQYF

j_call: TRBJ1-3
d_call: -
clone_size: once
v_call: TRBV5-1
cdr3_length: 15
cdr3_nt: TGCGCCAGCAGCCCGCAGGGAGGGTCTGGAAACACCATATATTTT
cdr3_aa: CASSPQGGSGNTIYF

j_call: TRBJ1-4
d_call: -
clone_size: -
v_call: TRBV28
cdr3_length: 14
cdr3_nt: TGTGCCAGCAGCCCATCCACTGATAATGAAAAACTGTTTTTT
cdr3_aa: CASSPSTDNEKLFF

j_call: TRBJ2-3
d_call: TRBD1
clone_size: -
v_call: TRBV9
cdr3_length: 16
cdr3_nt: TGTGCCAGCAGCCATACCCCGGGACAGGGGGTAGATACGCAGTATTTT
cdr3_aa: CASSHTPGQGVDTQYF

j_call: TRBJ2-4
d_call: TRBD2
clone_size: -
v_call: TRBV7-3
cdr3_length: 15
cdr3_nt: TGTGCCAGCAGCTCCACTAGCGCTAAAGTAAACATTCAGTACTTC
cdr3_aa: CASSSTSAKVNIQYF

j_call: TRBJ1-2
d_call: -
clone_size: -
v_call: TRBV5-1
cdr3_length: 14
cdr3_nt: TGCGCCAGCAGCTTGGGGGAAGGGGGAAATGGCTACACCTTC
cdr3_aa: CASSLGEGGNGYTF

j_call: TRBJ1-4
d_call: TRBD1
clone_size: -
v_call: TRBV3-1/TRBV3-2
cdr3_length: 16
cdr3_nt: TGTGCCAGCAGCCCAGGACAGGCTGCAACTAATGAAAAACTGTTTTTT
cdr3_aa: CASSPGQAATNEKLFF

j_call: TRBJ2-1
d_call: -
clone_size: once
v_call: TRBV12-3/TRBV12-4
cdr3_length: 11
cdr3_nt: TGTGCCAGCAGATATAGCGGAAAACAGTTCTTC
cdr3_aa: CASRYSGKQFF

j_call: TRBJ1-2
d_call: -
clone_size: -
v_call: TRBV7-9
cdr3_length: 13
cdr3_nt: TGTGCCAGCAGCCCGGACAGTTTCTATGGCTACACCTTC
cdr3_aa: CASSPDSFYGYTF

j_call: TRBJ1-2
d_call: -
clone_size: -
v_call: TRBV28
cdr3_length: 14
cdr3_nt: TGTGCCAGCAACTCTGAGGGAGAATACTATGGCTACACCTTC
cdr3_aa: CASNSEGEYYGYTF

j_call: TRBJ2-1
d_call: TRBD1
clone_size: -
v_call: TRBV12-3/TRBV12-4
cdr3_length: 13
cdr3_nt: TGTGCCAGCAGTTTGGGACAGGGGCATGAGCAGTTCTTC
cdr3_aa: CASSLGQGHEQFF

j_call: TRBJ1-1
d_call: -
clone_size: -
v_call: TRBV28
cdr3_length: 15
cdr3_nt: TGTGCCAGCAGTCCTGGCGGGGGGCTCCTGGGGGGAGCTTTCTTT
cdr3_aa: CASSPGGGLLGGAFF

j_call: TRBJ1-5
d_call: -
clone_size: -
v_call: TRBV24-1
cdr3_length: 14
cdr3_nt: TGTGCCACCAGGGCAGGGTACGGCAATCAGCCCCAGCATTTT
cdr3_aa: CATRAGYGNQPQHF

j_call: TRBJ2-5
d_call: -
clone_size: -
v_call: TRBV19
cdr3_length: 19
cdr3_nt: TGTGCCAGTAGTATAGACCTCGCTCCCGGGGGAGCAGTTAAAGAGACCCAGTACTTC
cdr3_aa: CASSIDLAPGGAVKETQYF

j_call: TRBJ1-5
d_call: TRBD1
clone_size: -
v_call: TRBV28
cdr3_length: 17
cdr3_nt: TGTGCCAGCAGTCCCAACACCGGGACAGGTAGCAATCAGCCCCAGCATTTT
cdr3_aa: CASSPNTGTGSNQPQHF

j_call: TRBJ2-3
d_call: TRBD2
clone_size: -
v_call: TRBV7-9
cdr3_length: 14
cdr3_nt: TGTGCCAGCGGAGCTAGCGGGGGTGGAGATACGCAGTATTTT
cdr3_aa: CASGASGGGDTQYF

j_call: TRBJ1-1
d_call: -
clone_size: -
v_call: TRBV6-5
cdr3_length: 14
cdr3_nt: TGTGCCAGCAGTTACTCAGAAACTAACACTGAAGCTTTCTTT
cdr3_aa: CASSYSETNTEAFF

j_call: TRBJ2-3
d_call: TRBD2
clone_size: -
v_call: TRBV6-5
cdr3_length: 13
cdr3_nt: TGTGCCAGCAGCGGGGGGAGCACAGATACGCAGTATTTT
cdr3_aa: CASSGGSTDTQYF

j_call: TRBJ2-3
d_call: -
clone_size: once
v_call: TRBV7-2
cdr3_length: 19
cdr3_nt: TGTGCCAGCAGCTCCCGTCCCCGAGGGGGGGGGCTTAGCACAGATACGCAGTATTTT
cdr3_aa: CASSSRPRGGGLSTDTQYF

j_call: TRBJ2-1
d_call: -
clone_size: -
v_call: TRBV29-1
cdr3_length: 12
cdr3_nt: TGCAGCGTTGACGTTTCCGGGAATAAACAGTTCTTC
cdr3_aa: CSVDVSGNKQFF

j_call: TRBJ1-3
d_call: -
clone_size: -
v_call: TRBV28
cdr3_length: 16
cdr3_nt: TGTGCCAGCAGTTTATCCCCGGGAACCTCTGGAAACACCATATATTTT
cdr3_aa: CASSLSPGTSGNTIYF

j_call: TRBJ1-6
d_call: -
clone_size: -
v_call: TRBV5-1
cdr3_length: 12
cdr3_nt: TGCGCCAGCGCACACCCGGGGGGACCCCTCCACTTT
cdr3_aa: CASAHPGGPLHF

j_call: TRBJ2-1
d_call: -
clone_size: once
v_call: TRBV4-2
cdr3_length: 14
cdr3_nt: TGTGCCAGCAGCCACCCCCGGGAGTTCAATGAGCAGTTCTTC
cdr3_aa: CASSHPREFNEQFF

j_call: TRBJ2-2
d_call: TRBD2
clone_size: -
v_call: TRBV5-6
cdr3_length: 16
cdr3_nt: TGTGCCAGCAGCTTGGCCGGGGGGATTGGCACCGGGGAGCTGTTTTTT
cdr3_aa: CASSLAGGIGTGELFF

j_call: TRBJ2-7
d_call: -
clone_size: -
v_call: TRBV5-5
cdr3_length: 13
cdr3_nt: TGTGCCAGCAGCCGACAGGCCTCCTACGAGCAGTACTTC
cdr3_aa: CASSRQASYEQYF